This is a list of T cell receptor beta chains from one sample in a study of multiple sclerosis patients with progressive multifocal leukoencephalopathy. Sequencing was performed with immunoSEQ multiplex PCR; in TCRdb, only in-frame clones are kept and a portion is missing. The table lists under 30,000 clones, approximately 90% of them singletons, with approximately 2% in the top ten. This material consisted of PBMCs, taken from a patient treated with natalizumab. These receptor sequences come from a man between 25 and 39 years old with multiple sclerosis. The conserved cysteine and the conserved F or W are not part of the CDR3 here.

>TRBV7-8
ASSLAGQGASGYT
>TRBV7-9
ASSLSYGYT
>TRBV6-1
ASIGGAYTYEQY
>TRBV5-8
ASSLGRSGQF
>TRBV6-8
ASSYQGQGYNEQF
>TRBV4-1
ASSQEDRGRTDTQY
>TRBV5-6
ASSRRGTDTQY
>TRBV7-9
ASSQVQGSDTQY
>TRBV7-9
ASRGGREAF
>TRBV5-4
ASSLLAGGPLGEQF
>TRBV12-5
ASASDRDSYNEQF
>TRBV19
ASRNEASGVNEQF
>TRBV7-2
ASSSDRWNTEAF
>TRBV30
AWSVETYTEAF
>TRBV5-1
ASSMGEDEQF
>TRBV5-1
ASSLVFSGANVLT
>TRBV19
ASSRDRGGSNQPQH
>TRBV19
ASRHDRGSNQPQH
>TRBV12-2
ASRLAWPYSYNEQF
>TRBV18
ASSPLRAVVDNEQF
>TRBV10-1
ASSEGRHSYNEQF
>TRBV2
ASSAPTGINYGYT
>TRBV6-5
ASSYSGGGEETQY
>TRBV11-2
ASSSPVTGDYEQY
>TRBV19
ASLRGGLETQY
>TRBV29-1
SVVLGGRGNIQY
>TRBV5-4
ASSWFLGFDSYNEQF
>TRBV5-6
ASSPGGLAGGRYNEQF
>TRBV19
ASTPRGGGELF
>TRBV4-1
ASSQVGADEQY
>TRBV5-1
ASSLSRGRNEQF
>TRBV4-3
ASSQDPGIRETQY
>TRBV5-1
ASREVGATNEKLF
>TRBV19
ASSGAPGAFNEQF
>TRBV7-3
ASSLGTSGTYEQY
>TRBV7-9
ASSLAAVAYEQY
>TRBV5-4
ASSLKPNYGYT
>TRBV7-3
ASSLGRGTDTQY
>TRBV11-3
ASSSGLAGGRSETQY
>TRBV7-2
ASSLVEGPSTDTQY